Shown below are 29 T cell receptor beta chains from a single sample sequenced in a study of cytomegalovirus exposure and HLA in healthy donors. The PCR contained 60 Vbeta and 13 Jbeta primers. The assay was immunoSEQ multiplex PCR, and TCRdb's table has in-frame clones only and misses some. The sample has 100,000 to 150,000 clones, roughly three quarters seen once. The specimen was PBMCs. These receptors came from a woman aged 60-75 years in good health and CMV-seronegative.

The chain combines TRBV15 with TRBJ2-7; D is ambiguous. From germline, CDR1 is LNHNV and CDR2 YYDKDF (reference sequence). This CDR3 is 17 amino acids long. V lost 0 bases to trimming and J lost 3 bases, with 18 bases between them. CDR3 coding DNA: TGTGCCACCAGCAGAGATCTCGTGTCCGGCGGCGGCTACGAGCAGTACTTC. It codes for CATSRDLVSGGGYEQYF.

This chain uses TRBV7-8 with TRBJ1-2; no definite D call. Per the germline V gene, CDR1 is SGHVS and CDR2 is FQNEAQ. V was cut by 5 bases and J by 3 bases, with 13 bases left in between. The CDR3 is made up of 14 amino acids. CDR3 coding DNA: TGTGCCAGCAGCCCAGCGAGGGCAGACTATGGCTACACCTTC. Its translation: CASSPARADYGYTF.

The chain combines TRBV5-1 with TRBJ2-5; weak D call: TRBD1 (6 bases). Between the trimmed V and J ends, which lost 4 bases and 4 bases, there was a span of 14 bases. This CDR3 region has 14 residues. Germline-derived CDR1 and CDR2 are SGHRS and YFSETQ. The chain's CDR3 is CASSPGTYGETQYF. The CDR3, as DNA: TGCGCCAGCAGCCCCGGGACATACGGAGAGACCCAGTACTTC.

The CDR3 region has the DNA TGTGCCAGCAGTAGGGGGACTGGAAACACCATATATTTT. This sequence encodes CASSRGTGNTIYF. This chain connects TRBV6-1 to TRBJ1-3; perhaps TRBD1 as D (6 bases). Germline V gives CDR1 MNHNS, CDR2 SASEGT. V gave up 5 bases and J gave up 2 bases, with 7 bases separating them. CDR3 size: 13 residues.

The chain couples TRBV9 to TRBJ1-1; D possibly corresponds to TRBD1 (6 bases). Trimming removed 4 bases at V and 12 bases at J, with 19 bases between. CDR1 is SGDLS, CDR2 YYNGEE, per germline. The CDR3 totals 13 residues. CDR3 nucleotide sequence: TGTGCCAGCAGCCCAAAGGGGGGGGCTGTCTCTTTCTTT. Translation gives CASSPKGGAVSFF.

V gene TRBV19 combines with J gene TRBJ2-7, with a weak D call TRBD1 (5 bases). The CDR3 covers 14 residues. From germline, CDR1 is LNHDA and CDR2 SQIVND (reference sequence). V dropped 6 bases and J dropped 3 bases, with 15 bases sitting between them. CDR3 region: CASSPGDRVYEQYF. CDR3 bases: TGTGCCAGTAGCCCCGGCGACAGAGTCTACGAGCAGTACTTC.

J is TRBJ1-1 and V is TRBV5-4; D might be TRBD1 (6 bases). V lost 4 bases and J 0 bases, leaving 13 bases between the germline ends. The CDR3 extends over 15 amino acids. Germline V CDR1 and CDR2: SGHNT, YYREEE (reference sequence). Written as DNA, the CDR3 is TGTGCCAGCAGCGGATGGCAGGGGATGAACACTGAAGCTTTCTTT. Protein: CASSGWQGMNTEAFF.

The chain links TRBV7-8 to TRBJ2-2, with TRBD2 as a possible D gene (6 bases). Trimming removed 3 bases at V and 4 bases at J, with 12 bases between. CDR1 SGHVS and CDR2 FQNEAQ come from the germline V gene. The length of the CDR3 is 15 residues. The CDR3 DNA sequence: TGTGCCAGCAGCTTCTTCGGGGGACGCACCGGGGAGCTGTTTTTT. Its protein product is CASSFFGGRTGELFF.

As to this clone: Germline and junction disagree at one end, which may indicate a read error. This chain uses TRBV30 with TRBJ1-3, with 9 bases aligning to TRBD1. CDR3 size: 15 residues. Per the germline V gene, CDR1 is GTSNPN and CDR2 is SVGIG (reference sequence). The CDR3 DNA sequence: TGTGCCTGGAGTGTGCGACAGGGGGTAGAAAACACCATGTATTTT. Translated: CAWSVRQGVENTMYF.

This chain connects TRBV7-2 to TRBJ1-1; D gene uncertain. Germline V gene data show CDR1 as SGHTA and CDR2 as FQGNSA. CDR3 length equals 15 residues. V lost 1 base and J lost 2, with 11 bases in between. The CDR3 is CASSLGAILNTEAFF. The CDR3 DNA reads TGTGCCAGCAGCTTAGGGGCGATTCTTAACACTGAAGCTTTCTTT.

This clone showed up just once. V gene TRBV5-1 combines with J gene TRBJ2-2; D is unclear. Per the germline V gene, CDR1 is SGHRS and CDR2 is YFSETQ. This CDR3 is built from 14 residues. V was cut by 2 bases and J by 4 bases, with 9 bases left in between. CDR3 residues: CASSFSSGTGELFF. DNA for the CDR3: TGCGCCAGCAGCTTTTCGTCAGGCACCGGGGAGCTGTTTTTT.

The chain has TRBV11-2 and TRBJ2-1, with D possibly being TRBD1 (5 bases). The germline CDR1 and CDR2 sequences are SGHAT and FQNNGV. This CDR3 comprises 14 residues. Trimming took 6 bases from V and 1 from J, leaving 10 bases between them. CDR3 nucleotide sequence: TGTGCCAGCAGAACAGGAAGGTCCTACAATGAGCAGTTCTTC. Amino acid sequence: CASRTGRSYNEQFF.

The chain is built from TRBV15 and TRBJ1-5; 7 bases are a match to TRBD1. In germline, CDR1 is LNHNV, CDR2 YYDKDF (reference sequence). Trimming removed 0 bases from V and 4 bases from J; junction bases left unmatched: 3. This CDR3 region has 15 residues. The CDR3 bases are TGTGCCACCAGCAGAGACGACAGGGTTAATCAGCCCCAGCATTTT. Translating it yields CATSRDDRVNQPQHF.

The chain joins TRBV18 to TRBJ1-4; 8 bases map to TRBD1. Trimming at V came to 2 bases and at J to 0 bases, leaving 2 bases not matched to a gene. The CDR3 has 16 residues. The germline gives CDR1 KGHSH, CDR2 LQKENI. CDR3: CASSPDRGATNEKLFF. In DNA form, the CDR3 reads TGTGCCAGCTCACCAGACAGGGGAGCAACTAATGAAAAACTGTTTTTT.

The rearrangement links TRBV27 to TRBJ1-5; 8 bases agree with TRBD1. CDR1 is MNHEY and CDR2 is SMNVEV in the germline V gene (reference sequence). This CDR3 region has 12 residues. V lost 6 bases, J lost 11 bases, and 6 bases stayed unmatched. CDR3 DNA sequence: TGTGCCAGCAGGGCCGACAGGGGAGCCCAGCATTTT. Its translation: CASRADRGAQHF.

This clone came up once. The V gene is TRBV19, the J gene TRBJ1-2; D unclear. Germline CDR1 and CDR2: LNHDA and SQIVND (reference sequence). V lost 9 bases and J lost 5, with 16 bases in between. This CDR3 has 13 residues. This chain's CDR3 is CASTNRDFYGYTF. The CDR3 bases are TGTGCCAGCACCAACAGAGATTTTTATGGCTACACCTTC.

J is TRBJ2-2 and V is TRBV28; D is ambiguous. The CDR3 runs 10 residues. V was clipped by 4 bases and J by 8 bases, with 2 bases between them. CDR1 is MDHEN, CDR2 SYDVKM, per germline. CDR3 in DNA: TGTGCCAGCAGTTCTGGGGAGCTGTTTTTT. This translates into CASSSGELFF.

The rearrangement joins TRBV6-5 to TRBJ2-3, with 7 bases that match TRBD1. V lost 2 bases to trimming and J lost 1 base; unmatched junction nucleotides: 3. The CDR3 length is 15 residues. Germline CDR1 MNHEY, CDR2 SVGAGI. The CDR3 coding sequence is TGTGCCAGCAGTTACGGAGACAGGGGCACAGATACGCAGTATTTT. It codes for CASSYGDRGTDTQYF.

The chain links TRBV30 to TRBJ2-6, with D possibly being TRBD1 (5 bases). Trimming removed 1 base at V and 1 base at J, with 8 bases between. Germline V gene sequence: CDR1 GTSNPN, CDR2 SVGIG (reference sequence). There are 15 residues in the CDR3. This chain's CDR3 is CAWSGRGSGANVLTF. In DNA form, the CDR3 reads TGTGCCTGGAGTGGTAGGGGATCTGGGGCCAACGTCCTGACTTTC.

This clone came up once. The V gene is TRBV7-8, the J gene TRBJ1-6; maybe TRBD1 (6 bases). The germline gives CDR1 SGHVS, CDR2 FQNEAQ. V dropped 5 bases and J dropped 10 bases, with 18 bases sitting between them. The CDR3 is 15 residues long. The chain's CDR3 is CASSQRQGRASPLHF. CDR3 bases: TGTGCCAGCAGCCAGCGGCAGGGGCGAGCCTCACCCCTCCACTTT.

V is TRBV28 and J is TRBJ1-1; D not certain. The CDR3 consists of 14 residues. Germline CDR1 is MDHEN and CDR2 is SYDVKM. Trimming took 6 bases from V and 1 from J, leaving 12 bases between them. The CDR3 is CASSPLVANTEAFF. DNA of the CDR3: TGTGCCAGCAGCCCTCTGGTGGCGAACACTGAAGCTTTCTTT. Variable domain in full (rest from reference TRBV28 and TRBJ1-1): DVKVTQSSRYLVKRTGEKVFLECVQDMDHENMFWYRQDPGLGLRLIYFSYDVKMKEKGDIPEGYSVSREKKERFSLILESASTNQTSMYLCASSPLVANTEAFFGQGTRLTVV.

This chain connects TRBV30 to TRBJ2-7; 11 nucleotides align to TRBD1. With 8 bases clipped from V and 2 bases from J, the junction kept 2 bases outside the gene matches. Germline-derived CDR1 and CDR2 are GTSNPN and SVGIG (reference sequence). CDR3 size: 12 residues. The CDR3: CAGTGGAYEQYF. DNA of the CDR3: TGTGCCGGGACAGGGGGTGCCTACGAGCAGTACTTC.

In nucleotides, the CDR3 is TGTGCCAGCAGTTTTTTTTTCGGCAATCCCCCGGACGACAGGGGACAACAAGAGACCCAGTACTTC. Translating gives CASSFFFGNPPDDRGQQETQYF. The chain recombines TRBV28 with TRBJ2-5, with 8 bases that match TRBD1. V lost 3 bases to trimming and J lost 2 bases; unmatched junction nucleotides: 26. CDR1 is MDHEN, CDR2 SYDVKM, per germline. The CDR3 sequence is 22 residues long.

The chain has TRBV5-1 and TRBJ2-1; D is possibly TRBD1 (5 bases). V lost 1 base and J lost 5, with 16 bases in between. The CDR3 sequence is 16 residues long. Germline lookup yields CDR1 SGHRS and CDR2 YFSETQ. This CDR3 is CASSLHQGIVDNEQFF. In DNA, the CDR3 is TGCGCCAGCAGCTTGCATCAGGGTATCGTCGACAATGAGCAGTTCTTC.

The rearrangement joins TRBV7-3 to TRBJ2-2; D is possibly TRBD1 (5 bases). Deletions cut 4 bases from V and 1 base from J, with 10 bases between. The CDR3 length is 15 residues. The germline V gene encodes CDR1 SGHTA and CDR2 FQGTGA. Here the CDR3 reads CASSSGNLNTGELFF. CDR3 DNA: TGTGCCAGCAGCTCAGGGAACCTGAACACCGGGGAGCTGTTTTTT.

The V gene is TRBV7-2, the J gene TRBJ2-5; 8 bases are a match to TRBD2. J was trimmed by 5 bases and V by 4 bases; bases with no gene match: 6. The germline CDR1 and CDR2 sequences are SGHTA and FQGNSA. The CDR3 sequence is 14 residues long. The CDR3 here is CASSSRGGGETQYF. The CDR3 DNA reads TGTGCCAGCAGCTCACGGGGGGGCGGTGAGACCCAGTACTTC.

This clone has more than one count but fewer than ten. The chain recombines TRBV5-1 with TRBJ2-5, with D unclear. The J call is in doubt because the DNA end fits TRBJ2-7 better. The CDR3 totals 15 residues. The germline gives CDR1 SGHRS, CDR2 YFSETQ. CDR3 amino acids: CASHEPGSPSYEQYF. DNA of the CDR3: TGCGCCAGCCATGAGCCCGGTTCCCCCTCCTACGAGCAGTACTTC.

V and J are TRBV28 and TRBJ1-2; perhaps TRBD1 as D (6 bases). Germline values: CDR1 MDHEN, CDR2 SYDVKM. V was shortened by 6 bases and J by 5 bases, with 13 bases between the two germline ends. This CDR3 comprises 13 residues. CDR3 residues: CASRSGAPYGYTF. In DNA form, the CDR3 reads TGTGCCAGCAGATCAGGGGCCCCGTATGGCTACACCTTC.

This clone has more than one count but fewer than ten. The chain carries TRBV10-3 and TRBJ2-7; 7 nucleotides match TRBD2. The germline CDR1 and CDR2 sequences are ENHRY and SYGVKD. This CDR3 spans 13 amino acids. V gave up 8 bases and J gave up 3 bases; unmatched junction bases: 7. The CDR3 reads CAIGGGMGYEQYF. The CDR3 DNA reads as TGTGCCATCGGGGGGGGAATGGGCTACGAGCAGTACTTC.